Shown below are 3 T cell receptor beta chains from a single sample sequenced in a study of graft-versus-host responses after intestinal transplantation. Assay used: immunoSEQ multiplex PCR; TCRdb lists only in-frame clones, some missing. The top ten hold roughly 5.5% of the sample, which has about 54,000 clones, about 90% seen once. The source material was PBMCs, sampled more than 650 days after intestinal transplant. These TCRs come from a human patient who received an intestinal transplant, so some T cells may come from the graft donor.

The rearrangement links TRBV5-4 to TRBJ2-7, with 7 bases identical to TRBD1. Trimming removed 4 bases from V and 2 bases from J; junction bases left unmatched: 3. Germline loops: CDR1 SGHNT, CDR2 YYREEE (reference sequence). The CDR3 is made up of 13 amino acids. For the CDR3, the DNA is TGTGCCAGCAGCCCCGGGACAGCCTACGAGCAGTACTTC. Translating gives CASSPGTAYEQYF.

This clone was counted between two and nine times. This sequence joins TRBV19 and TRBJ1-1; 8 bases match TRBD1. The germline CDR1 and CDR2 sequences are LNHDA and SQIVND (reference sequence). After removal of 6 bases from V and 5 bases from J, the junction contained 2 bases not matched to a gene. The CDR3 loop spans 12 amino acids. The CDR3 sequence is CASRQGATEAFF. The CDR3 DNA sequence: TGTGCCAGTAGGCAGGGGGCTACTGAAGCTTTCTTT.

This CDR3 is CASPAGGRRSYEQYF. The CDR3 region has the DNA TGTGCCAGCCCTGCCGGTGGCCGCCGTTCCTACGAGCAGTACTTC. This chain joins TRBV21-1 and TRBJ2-7. TRBV21-1 corresponds to a pseudogene. The CDR3 contains 15 residues.